This T cell receptor (beta chain) is from a study of identifying expanded T cells in peripheral blood. Remarks on this clone: Antigen specificity is unknown.

Collection occurred without any documented infections or immune events in donors. CDR3 length: 15 amino acids. With 7 bases removed from V and 5 bases from J, the gap between germline ends came to 20 bases. CDR1 and CDR2 from the germline V gene are LNHDA and SQIVND (reference sequence). Points from the study as a whole: Over about two and four weeks, about 16 and 19 clones changed, versus 1.2 between replicates. Variance in clone template counts between approximately two-week samples significantly increased with total template count across all healthy donors.

Clones were read by immunoSEQ multiplex PCR, and TCRdb kept only the in-frame ones, dropping some. The data hold 45,000 to 65,000 clones, with approximately 80% observed a single time. Sample: blood. This TCR was sampled from a person between 18 and 69 years old in good health. V gene TRBV19 combines with J gene TRBJ2-5; a possible D gene is TRBD2 (5 bases). The CDR3 sequence: CASKAQAGGGETQYF. The CDR3 coding sequence is TGTGCCAGTAAGGCGCAGGCAGGAGGTGGGGAGACCCAGTACTTC.